This TCR beta chain was captured by sequencing in a study of OX40 agonist ivuxolimab in advanced cancers. Study-level background: Every 2 weeks, ivuxolimab was infused into the patients intravenously at between 0.01 and 10 mg/kg. Whole-study findings and limits: Within 6 weeks, CD4+ and CD8+ blood T cells expanded clonally at 0.1 to 3.0 mg/kg.

The V gene's germline CDR1 is SNHLY and CDR2 FYNNEI. Trimming took 7 bases from V and 2 from J; bases not matched to a gene: 14. This CDR3 has 16 amino acids. The assay was immunoSEQ multiplex PCR, and TCRdb's table has in-frame clones only and misses some. Altogether over 15,000 clones are present, around 79% being singletons, with the ten largest covering approximately 13%. This clone was detected a few times. Its cognate antigen is unknown. Exclusion applied to patients with autoimmune disease history or systemic immunosuppression. This sequence originates from an adult with an advanced solid tumor such as melanoma, head and neck, liver or kidney cancer. This specimen consisted of CD4+ or CD8+ T cells sorted from blood, obtained in a trial of the OX40 agonist ivuxolimab. V usage is TRBV2 and J usage is TRBJ2-7, with TRBD1 matching over 7 bases. Here the CDR3 DNA reads TGTGCCAGCAAATCCCCCACAGGGGAAAAACCCTACGAGCAGTACTTC. It is translated as CASKSPTGEKPYEQYF.